The entry below describes one T cell receptor beta chain. The target antigen is unknown. The V gene's germline CDR1 is MRHNA and CDR2 SNTAGT. The V gene end was trimmed by 8 bases and the J gene end by 8 bases; junction bases not matched to a gene: 9. The CDR3 consists of 14 residues. This record comes from a study of breast tumors, draining lymph nodes, adjacent tissues. Overall study findings and caveats: The data were judged consistent with most tumor T cells coming from lymph node and expanding in tumor.

Each CDR3 protein is one row after TCRdb ran MiXCR on the multiplex PCR reads. The sample has 25,000 or so distinct CDR3 sequences, approximately 70% seen once; the top ten hold around 22%. Source material: tumor-adjacent breast tissue. The source of this sequence is a female donor with breast cancer. Some clones in this sample may be carry-over from other donors' samples. The chain is built from TRBV6-4 and TRBJ1-2, with 12 bases lining up with TRBD1. The CDR3 sequence: CASSRDRGLGGYTF. Here the CDR3 DNA reads TGTGCCAGCTCCCGGGACAGGGGGCTAGGAGGCTACACCTTC.